This T cell receptor beta chain was sequenced during a study of T cells in Graves' hyperthyroidism and ophthalmopathy. As for the study in general: Peripheral blood collection took place at initial diagnosis, before any treatment. Findings and limits, study-wide: The model anticipated ophthalmopathy a median about six months pre-onset. Within blood appeared most thyroid clonotypes that had expanded above 0.001.

In this sample, this clonotype turned up many times. The antigen is undetermined. This CDR3 is built from 15 residues. The germline V gene encodes CDR1 SGHDN and CDR2 FVKESK. The ends were cut back, 0 bases at V and 12 bases at J, with 18 bases in the middle. Using roughly 9.4 ml of fresh peripheral blood, PBMCs were prepared. Regions amplified from RNA transcripts were the TCR beta CDR3 regions. TCR CDR3 underwent first-round RT-PCR with the HTBI primer set. TCRdb passed the multiplex PCR reads through MiXCR, listing each CDR3 protein once. The sample lists around 500,000 distinct CDR3 sequences, 13% to 15% occurring once.

Sequenced input: blood. This chain uses TRBV14 with TRBJ2-1; D call uncertain. This TCR came from a woman in her late teens or twenties with Graves' hyperthyroidism. As DNA, the CDR3 is TGTGCCAGCAGCCAAGATAGGATGACTTGGTTTGGGCAGTTCTTC. Translating gives CASSQDRMTWFGQFF.